The next 9 T cell receptor beta chains were all read from a single sample in a study of blood T cell repertoires in COVID-19. Libraries were prepared by immunoSEQ multiplex PCR; TCRdb keeps only in-frame clonotypes and omits some of them. This table holds about 250,000 clones, around 90% found once. What was sequenced was peripheral blood. These receptors were obtained from a young woman with acute or convalescent COVID-19.

The chain combines TRBV18 with TRBJ1-1, with a tentative D call TRBD1 (5 bases). Trimming removed 5 bases at V and 6 bases at J, with 10 bases between. This CDR3 spans 12 amino acids. Germline V gene lookup returns CDR1 KGHSH and CDR2 LQKENI. This CDR3 is CASSADISEAFF. The DNA for the CDR3 is TGTGCCAGCTCAGCGGACATTTCTGAAGCTTTCTTT.

CDR3 DNA sequence: TGTGCCATCAGTGAAGGGACAGCTAATGAAAAACTGTTTTTT. Encoded protein: CAISEGTANEKLFF. The V and J genes are TRBV10-3 and TRBJ1-4; 7 bases are shared with TRBD1. This CDR3 spans 14 amino acids. Germline CDR1 ENHRY, CDR2 SYGVKD. After removal of 3 bases from V and 3 bases from J, the junction contained 1 base not matched to a gene.

This clone appeared a single time. This chain connects TRBV24-1 to TRBJ1-1; TRBD1 aligns across 10 bases. Per germline, CDR1 KGHDR and CDR2 SFDVKD. The CDR3 is 15 residues long. V gave up 5 bases and J gave up 4 bases; unmatched junction bases: 6. The CDR3 protein is CATSGGQGGFTEAFF. CDR3 in DNA: TGTGCCACCAGTGGTGGACAGGGGGGTTTCACTGAAGCTTTCTTT.

The V gene is TRBV11-3, the J gene TRBJ2-7; the match to TRBD1 covers 8 bases. The CDR3 extends over 12 amino acids. From germline, CDR1 is SGHNT and CDR2 YENEEA. Losses at the gene ends were 8 bases for V and 2 bases for J; bases not matched to a gene: 2. CDR3 protein: CASGTGPYEQYF. CDR3 DNA: TGTGCCAGCGGGACAGGCCCCTACGAGCAGTACTTC.

The CDR3 region is CSARRGQGYTF. The DNA for the CDR3 is TGCAGTGCTAGACGGGGTCAGGGCTACACCTTC. The V gene is TRBV20-1, the J gene TRBJ1-2; D is ambiguous. Germline lookup yields CDR1 DFQATT and CDR2 SNEGSKA (reference sequence). The CDR3 is 11 residues long. The ends were cut back, 2 bases at V and 8 bases at J, with 9 bases in the middle.

The chain uses TRBV19 and TRBJ1-5; 10 bases fit TRBD1. Germline V lookup: CDR1 LNHDA, CDR2 SQIVND (reference sequence). V lost 5 bases and J lost 6; bases outside the gene matches: 4. There are 14 residues in the CDR3. The DNA for the CDR3 is TGTGCCAGTAGTCCGGACAGGGGGGTTCAGCCCCAGCATTTT. Translating it yields CASSPDRGVQPQHF.

This chain connects TRBV20-1 to TRBJ2-1, with 8 bases lining up with TRBD2. The germline V gene has CDR1 DFQATT and CDR2 SNEGSKA (reference sequence). With 3 bases clipped from V and 9 bases from J, the junction kept 10 bases outside the gene matches. CDR3 size: 14 residues. CDR3 region: CSASTAGVRGEQFF. The CDR3 DNA is TGCAGTGCTAGTACAGCGGGAGTTCGAGGTGAGCAGTTCTTC.

The chain uses TRBV27 and TRBJ1-4, with D possibly TRBD1 on 6 matching bases. V gave up 3 bases and J gave up 8 bases, with 13 bases separating them. The germline CDR1 and CDR2 sequences are MNHEY and SMNVEV (reference sequence). This CDR3 has 14 amino acids. The CDR3 loop reads CASSLSQGWEKLFF. The CDR3 DNA sequence: TGTGCCAGCAGTTTGTCACAGGGTTGGGAAAAACTGTTTTTT. The full variable domain, rest sourced from reference TRBV27 and TRBJ1-4, is EAQVTQNPRYLITVTGKKLTVTCSQNMNHEYMSWYRQDPGLGLRQIYYSMNVEVTDKGDVPEGYKVSRKEKRNFPLILESPSPNQTSLYFCASSLSQGWEKLFFGSGTQLSVL.

This chain links TRBV4-1 with TRBJ2-1; no clear D. V was trimmed by 0 bases and J by 3 bases, leaving 6 bases between them. CDR1 is MGHRA and CDR2 is YSYEKL in the germline V gene. The CDR3 loop spans 14 amino acids. The CDR3 is CASSQDRVYNEQFF. The DNA of the CDR3 is TGCGCCAGCAGCCAAGATCGGGTCTACAATGAGCAGTTCTTC.